Following are 24 T cell receptor beta chains from one sample sequenced in a study of CXCR3-negative and CXCR3-positive naive CD8 T cells. Study-wide findings and caveats: In CXCR3-positive naive cells, the TRB CDR3s were more hydrophobic than in CXCR3-negative naive cells.

Libraries of TRB cDNA were made by 5' RACE and carried UMIs. TCRdb re-called the 5' RACE reads and shows each CDR3 protein once, DNA omitted. The specimen's table records around 140,000 distinct CDR3 sequences. The antigens of these receptors remain unknown. The sequenced material came from naive CXCR3+ CD8+ T cells from blood. The subset is: CD45RO-CCR7+CD27+CD95- naive CD8+ T cells expressing CXCR3 (TNR3+). The receptors come from a human donor in good health. Some clones in this sample may be carry-over from other donors' samples.

This chain connects TRBV29-1 to TRBJ2-1; TCRdb lists TRBD2, though no DNA is available to test this call. The V gene's germline CDR1 is SQVTM and CDR2 ANQGSEA. The CDR3 covers 18 residues. This CDR3 reads CSATGLAGEGPRTNEQFF.

The chain employs TRBV19 and TRBJ2-3; without DNA, the TCRdb call of TRBD1 cannot be checked. This CDR3 has 13 amino acids. Germline assignment: CDR1 LNHDA and CDR2 SQIVND (reference sequence). The CDR3 region is CASSIWGEDTQYF.

This chain uses TRBV9 with TRBJ2-3; no DNA is available, so the TRBD2 call from TCRdb remains unchecked. There are 17 residues in the CDR3. Germline-derived CDR1 and CDR2 are SGDLS and YYNGEE. Here the CDR3 reads CASSIRAGTSLTDTQYF.

The rearrangement joins TRBV12-3 or TRBV12-4 to TRBJ1-2; TCRdb indicates TRBD1, and absent DNA this call remains unverified. The CDR3 spans 14 residues. CDR3 protein: CASSPLSGAAGYTF.

The V gene is TRBV5-6, the J gene TRBJ2-7; TCRdb's D call of TRBD1 is untestable without DNA. The CDR3 loop spans 13 amino acids. In germline, CDR1 is SGHDT, CDR2 YYEEEE. The chain's CDR3 is CASSLGPGYEQYF. The whole variable domain, remainder taken from reference TRBV5-6 and TRBJ2-7, is DAGVTQSPTHLIKTRGQQVTLRCSPKSGHDTVSWYQQALGQGPQFIFQYYEEEERQRGNFPDRFSGHQFPNYSSELNVNALLLGDSALYLCASSLGPGYEQYFGPGTRLTVT.

This sequence joins TRBV5-1 and TRBJ2-7; TCRdb picks TRBD1, but there is no DNA to check that call. This CDR3 has 16 residues. CDR1 SGHRS and CDR2 YFSETQ come from the germline V gene. CDR3 sequence reads: CASSLSSTGWAYEQYF.

The chain joins TRBV15 to TRBJ2-1; TCRdb outputs TRBD1, but without DNA this stays unchecked. The CDR3 has 14 residues. Per the germline V gene, CDR1 is LNHNV and CDR2 is YYDKDF (reference sequence). Here the CDR3 reads CATSGGRWGEEQFF.

This chain joins TRBV6-6 and TRBJ2-2. Germline-derived CDR1 and CDR2 are MNHNY and SVGAGI (reference sequence). There are 13 residues in the CDR3. The CDR3 spells CASSYPGTGELFF.

The genes are TRBV3-1 and TRBJ2-7; as DNA is missing, the TRBD2 call by TCRdb cannot be tested. The CDR3 contains 16 residues. Germline V gene lookup returns CDR1 LGHDT and CDR2 YNNKEL (reference sequence). The CDR3 loop reads CASSQEAATHSYEQYF.

The chain couples TRBV9 to TRBJ1-2; TCRdb's D call, TRBD1, is unchecked because there is no DNA. The CDR3 is made up of 14 amino acids. Germline assignment: CDR1 SGDLS and CDR2 YYNGEE. The CDR3 sequence: CASSVGGDDYGYTF.

The CDR3 sequence: CASSPRDHYGYTF. This rearrangement joins TRBV12-3 or TRBV12-4 to TRBJ1-2; as DNA is missing, the TRBD1 call by TCRdb cannot be tested. The CDR3 is 13 residues long.

This rearrangement joins TRBV6-2 or TRBV6-3 to TRBJ2-5; TCRdb's assignment of TRBD1 cannot be checked, as there is no DNA. The CDR3 length is 14 residues. Germline V lookup: CDR1 MNHEY, CDR2 SVGEGT. This CDR3 is CASSYPGQGETQYF.

The genes are TRBV3-1 and TRBJ2-7; TCRdb's D gene call, TRBD1, goes unchecked for lack of DNA. The germline V gene has CDR1 LGHDT and CDR2 YNNKEL (reference sequence). This CDR3 is 15 amino acids long. The CDR3: CASSQGTGGLYEQYF.

This sequence joins TRBV7-3 and TRBJ2-1; lacking DNA, the TRBD1 call made by TCRdb goes unchecked. Germline V gene data show CDR1 as SGHTA and CDR2 as FQGTGA. This CDR3 contains 15 residues. CDR3 loop: CASSFLQGAYNEQFF.

The chain uses TRBV5-5 and TRBJ2-7. CDR1 SGHKS and CDR2 YYEKEE come from the germline V gene (reference sequence). The CDR3 spans 14 residues. The chain's CDR3 is CASSLGRGSYEQYF.

V and J are TRBV29-1 and TRBJ2-2; TCRdb gives TRBD2 as the D gene, but with no DNA this cannot be confirmed. The CDR3 covers 13 residues. Germline V CDR1 and CDR2: SQVTM, ANQGSEA. The chain's CDR3 is CSSRAGNTGELFF.

The V gene is TRBV7-6, the J gene TRBJ2-2. The length of the CDR3 is 15 residues. Per germline, CDR1 SGHVS and CDR2 FNYEAQ. The CDR3 is CASSLVSGVAGELFF. The whole variable domain, remainder taken from reference TRBV7-6 and TRBJ2-2, is GAGVSQSPRYKVTKRGQDVALRCDPISGHVSLYWYRQALGQGPEFLTYFNYEAQQDKSGLPNDRFSAERPEGSISTLTIQRTEQRDSAMYRCASSLVSGVAGELFFGEGSRLTVL.

The rearrangement uses TRBV7-9 and TRBJ2-1. The CDR3 is made up of 16 amino acids. CDR1 is SEHNR, CDR2 FQNEAQ, per germline (reference sequence). The CDR3 is CASSPSTRVGYNEQFF.

This chain joins TRBV20-1 and TRBJ1-1; TCRdb indicates TRBD1, and absent DNA this call remains unverified. Per germline, CDR1 DFQATT and CDR2 SNEGSKA (reference sequence). This CDR3 has 11 residues. The CDR3 sequence is CSAVQGTEAFF.

The CDR3 spells CASSQDLLRESYGYTF. The chain joins TRBV4-2 to TRBJ1-2. Per the germline V gene, CDR1 is LGHNA and CDR2 is YNFKEQ. The CDR3 is 16 residues long.

This rearrangement joins TRBV4-1 to TRBJ2-7. Germline assignment: CDR1 MGHRA and CDR2 YSYEKL. This CDR3 has 17 amino acids. The CDR3 sequence: CASSQAVAVNPSYEQYF.

J is TRBJ2-1 and V is TRBV12-3 or TRBV12-4; TCRdb picks TRBD1, but there is no DNA to check that call. The CDR3 runs 14 residues. The CDR3 protein is CASSLGQPPNEQFF.

The V call is TRBV3-1, the J call TRBJ2-5; TCRdb's assignment of TRBD1 cannot be checked, as there is no DNA. There are 16 residues in the CDR3. Germline assignment: CDR1 LGHDT and CDR2 YNNKEL (reference sequence). The CDR3 loop is CASSPTCRHGPCTQYF.

V gene TRBV6-5 combines with J gene TRBJ1-5; TCRdb outputs TRBD1, but without DNA this stays unchecked. Germline V gene sequence: CDR1 MNHEY, CDR2 SVGAGI. The CDR3 is 15 residues long. The CDR3 sequence: CASSTLRQSHQPQHF.